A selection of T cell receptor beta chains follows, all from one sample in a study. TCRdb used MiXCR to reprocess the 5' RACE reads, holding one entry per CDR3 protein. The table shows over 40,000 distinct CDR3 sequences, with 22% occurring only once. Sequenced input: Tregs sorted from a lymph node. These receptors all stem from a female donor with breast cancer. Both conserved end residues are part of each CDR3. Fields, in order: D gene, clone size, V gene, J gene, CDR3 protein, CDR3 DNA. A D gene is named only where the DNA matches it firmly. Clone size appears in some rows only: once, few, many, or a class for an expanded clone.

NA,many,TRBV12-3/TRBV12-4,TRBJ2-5,CASSLGAETQYF,TGTGCCAGCAGTTTAGGGGCAGAGACCCAGTACTTC
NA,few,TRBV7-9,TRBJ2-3,CASLGSTDTQYF,TGTGCCAGCCTGGGAAGCACAGATACGCAGTATTTT
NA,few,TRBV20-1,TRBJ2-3,CSVQRTDTQYF,TGCAGTGTCCAGCGGACAGATACGCAGTATTTT
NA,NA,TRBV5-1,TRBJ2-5,CASTLLPGETQYF,TGCGCCAGCACCTTACTCCCGGGGGAGACCCAGTACTTC
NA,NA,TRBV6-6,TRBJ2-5,CASSYSGASEQETQYF,TGTGCCAGCAGTTACTCTGGCGCCAGCGAACAAGAGACCCAGTACTTC
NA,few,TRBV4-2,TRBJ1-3,CASSQAGSGNTIYF,TGTGCCAGCAGCCAAGCAGGGTCCGGAAACACCATATATTTT
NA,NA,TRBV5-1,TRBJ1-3,CASSANPGSGNTIYF,TGCGCCAGCAGCGCAAACCCGGGGTCTGGAAACACCATATATTTT
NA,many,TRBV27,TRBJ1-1,CASSLGVLNTEAFF,TGTGCCAGCAGTTTGGGTGTGTTGAACACTGAAGCTTTCTTT
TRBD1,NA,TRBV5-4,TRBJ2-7,CASSFRQGNYGQYF,TGTGCCAGCAGCTTCAGACAGGGCAACTACGGGCAGTACTTC
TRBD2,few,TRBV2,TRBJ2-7,CASSGIAGVRYEQYF,TGTGCCAGCAGCGGAATAGCGGGAGTCAGATACGAGCAGTACTTC
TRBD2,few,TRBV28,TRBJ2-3,CASSSPGGRAMDTQYF,TGTGCCAGCAGCTCCCCGGGCGGGAGGGCCATGGATACGCAGTATTTT
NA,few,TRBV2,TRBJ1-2,CASRRAGEGYGYTF,TGTGCCAGCAGGAGGGCAGGGGAGGGCTATGGCTACACCTTC
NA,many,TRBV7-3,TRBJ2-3,CASSLNGAGAADTQYF,TGTGCCAGCAGCTTAAATGGTGCAGGGGCAGCAGATACGCAGTATTTT
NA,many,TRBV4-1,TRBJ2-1,CASSPSRSGEQFF,TGCGCCAGCAGCCCTTCTAGGTCCGGCGAGCAGTTCTTC
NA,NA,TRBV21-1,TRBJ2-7,CASSKGDSSYEQYF,TGTGCCAGCAGCAAAGGGGACAGCTCCTACGAGCAGTACTTC
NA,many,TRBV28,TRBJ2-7,CATFGSYEQYF,TGTGCCACCTTCGGAAGCTACGAGCAGTACTTC
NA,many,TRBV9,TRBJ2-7,CASSVTFGASYEQYF,TGTGCCAGCAGCGTAACGTTCGGGGCCTCCTACGAGCAGTACTTC
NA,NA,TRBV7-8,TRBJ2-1,CAGSLIRTIYNEQFF,TGTGCCGGCAGCTTAATCAGGACAATATACAATGAGCAGTTCTTC
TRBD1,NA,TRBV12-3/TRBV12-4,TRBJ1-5,CASSDPGTGTNQPQHF,TGTGCCAGCAGTGATCCCGGGACAGGGACAAATCAGCCCCAGCATTTT
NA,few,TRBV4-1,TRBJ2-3,CASSRMDSSTDTQYF,TGCGCCAGCAGTCGAATGGACAGTAGCACAGATACGCAGTATTTT
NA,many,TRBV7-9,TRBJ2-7,CASSFTGSSYEQYF,TGTGCCAGCAGCTTTACAGGGAGCTCCTACGAGCAGTACTTC
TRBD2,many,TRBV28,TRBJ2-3,CASSLFYLGDSNSGTRISTDTQYF,TGTGCCAGCAGTTTATTTTATCTCGGTGATTCGAACTCCGGGACTAGAATTAGCACAGATACGCAGTATTTT
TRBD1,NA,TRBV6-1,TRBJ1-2,CASSLLLTGDYTF,TGTGCCAGCAGCCTACTGTTGACAGGGGACTACACCTTC
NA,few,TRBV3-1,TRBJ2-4,CAVTGRIAKNIQYF,TGTGCCGTCACAGGGCGAATAGCCAAAAACATTCAGTACTTC
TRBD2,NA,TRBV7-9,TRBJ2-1,CASSSPRGGRAGSYNEQFF,TGTGCCAGCAGCTCTCCGAGGGGCGGGAGGGCCGGTTCCTACAATGAGCAGTTCTTC
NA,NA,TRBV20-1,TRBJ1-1,CSARWVPGARKAFF,TGCAGTGCCAGATGGGTGCCGGGGGCGCGAAAAGCTTTCTTT
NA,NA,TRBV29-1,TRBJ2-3,CSVEGIYTDTQYF,TGCAGCGTTGAAGGGATCTACACAGATACGCAGTATTTT
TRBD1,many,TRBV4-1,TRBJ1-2,CASSQVQGELFGYTF,TGCGCCAGCAGCCAAGTCCAGGGGGAATTATTTGGCTACACCTTC
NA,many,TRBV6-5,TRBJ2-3,CASSPSSRTDTQYF,TGTGCCAGCAGTCCTAGCTCTCGCACAGATACGCAGTATTTT
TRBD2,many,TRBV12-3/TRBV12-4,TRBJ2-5,CASSLGREAQETQYF,TGTGCCAGCAGTTTAGGGCGGGAGGCACAAGAGACCCAGTACTTC
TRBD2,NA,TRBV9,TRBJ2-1,CASRAGTSGRDEQFF,TGTGCCAGCAGGGCCGGGACTAGCGGGAGGGATGAGCAGTTCTTC
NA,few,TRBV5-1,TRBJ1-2,CASSFAGGSVYGYTF,TGCGCCAGCAGCTTTGCGGGCGGCAGCGTCTATGGCTACACCTTC
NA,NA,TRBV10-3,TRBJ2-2,CAISDPGGNTGELFF,TGTGCCATCAGTGACCCAGGAGGCAACACCGGGGAGCTGTTTTTT
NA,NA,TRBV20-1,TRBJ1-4,CSARDRHKALFF,TGCAGTGCTAGAGATCGCCATAAGGCCTTGTTTTTT
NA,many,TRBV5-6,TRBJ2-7,CASSLWSEQYF,TGTGCCAGCAGCCTCTGGAGCGAGCAGTACTTC
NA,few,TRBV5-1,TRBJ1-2,CASSLGQGRGYTF,TGCGCCAGCAGCTTGGGGCAGGGTCGTGGCTACACCTTC
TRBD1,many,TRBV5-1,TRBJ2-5,CASSVRDREETQYF,TGCGCCAGCAGCGTCCGGGACAGGGAAGAGACCCAGTACTTC
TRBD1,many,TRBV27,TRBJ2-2,CASSPGQGELFF,TGTGCCAGCAGTCCGGGACAGGGGGAGCTGTTTTTT
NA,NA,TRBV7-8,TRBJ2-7,CASSSRTYDYEQYF,TGTGCCAGCAGCTCCCGGACCTATGACTACGAGCAGTACTTC
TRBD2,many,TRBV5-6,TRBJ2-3,CASSTGLAEWADTQYF,TGTGCCAGCAGCACAGGACTAGCGGAATGGGCAGATACGCAGTATTTT
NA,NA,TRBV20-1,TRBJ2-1,CSASSVNLSYNEQFF,TGCAGTGCTAGTAGCGTGAACCTCTCCTACAATGAGCAGTTCTTC
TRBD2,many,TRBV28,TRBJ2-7,CASSPGGLAGSYSYEQYF,TGTGCCAGCAGTCCGGGGGGACTAGCGGGTTCTTACTCCTACGAGCAGTACTTC